This passage covers 28 T cell receptor beta chains from one sample sequenced in a study of cytomegalovirus exposure and HLA in healthy donors. The study ran its PCR with 60 Vbeta and 13 Jbeta primers. TCRdb's copy holds only in-frame clones and misses some; the assay was immunoSEQ multiplex PCR. The sample lists around 93,000 clones, approximately 81% seen once, with around 3.2% in the top ten. The material sequenced was PBMCs. The receptors originated from a woman between 40 and 50 years old in good health and CMV-seronegative.

This clone was seen only a few times. The chain couples TRBV19 to TRBJ1-1; D is possibly TRBD1 (6 bases). Germline V CDR1 and CDR2: LNHDA, SQIVND (reference sequence). Between the trimmed V and J ends, which lost 6 bases and 7 bases, there was a span of 18 bases. This CDR3 spans 14 amino acids. CDR3 residues: CASSRQVGWNEAFF. For the CDR3, the DNA is TGTGCCAGTAGCAGACAGGTCGGTTGGAATGAAGCTTTCTTT.

The CDR3 loop reads CASSLTIRNYGYTF. Written as DNA, the CDR3 is TGTGCCAGCAGCCTGACAATCCGTAACTATGGCTACACCTTC. The V gene is TRBV27, the J gene TRBJ1-2, with no clear D. Trimming pared 6 bases from V and 1 base from J, leaving 12 bases between. The length of the CDR3 is 14 residues. CDR1 MNHEY and CDR2 SMNVEV come from the germline V gene (reference sequence).

This chain joins TRBV6-1 and TRBJ1-6; 8 nucleotides line up with TRBD1. J gave up 15 bases and V 9 bases, and 16 bases lay outside the gene matches. CDR1 and CDR2 from the germline V gene are MNHNS and SASEGT. This CDR3 comprises 14 residues. This CDR3 reads CASHTGTGASNLHF. Here the CDR3 DNA reads TGTGCCAGTCATACCGGGACAGGCGCCTCGAACCTCCACTTT.

This chain joins TRBV7-9 and TRBJ1-3; D unresolved. The CDR3 has 17 residues. Germline-derived CDR1 and CDR2 are SEHNR and FQNEAQ (reference sequence). The V end lost 8 bases, the J end lost 0 bases, and 20 bases lay between the germline ends. CDR3 in amino acids: CASSAEGGPDSGNTIYF. The CDR3 DNA sequence: TGTGCCAGCTCGGCCGAGGGAGGCCCTGACTCTGGAAACACCATATATTTT.

The chain joins TRBV10-3 to TRBJ1-2; tentatively, D is TRBD1 (6 bases). CDR1 ENHRY and CDR2 SYGVKD come from the germline V gene. CDR3 size: 14 residues. V shed 3 bases and J shed 3 bases, with 11 bases lying between them. CDR3 bases: TGTGCCATCAGTGAAACAGGGAGTCACTATGGCTACACCTTC. Protein sequence: CAISETGSHYGYTF.

This clone came up a few times. The rearrangement joins TRBV7-8 to TRBJ1-2; no firm D call. Germline loops: CDR1 SGHVS, CDR2 FQNEAQ. With 3 bases removed from V and 4 bases from J, the gap between germline ends came to 15 bases. CDR3 length equals 15 residues. This chain's CDR3 is CASSFTRRGFYGYTF. The CDR3 DNA reads as TGTGCCAGCAGCTTCACCCGACGGGGATTCTATGGCTACACCTTC.

Only a few counts were recorded for this clone. CDR3 DNA: TGTGCCAGCAGCACCGGACAGGTGACTAACTATGGCTACACCTTC. Encoded protein: CASSTGQVTNYGYTF. This rearrangement joins TRBV5-4 to TRBJ1-2, with 7 bases identical to TRBD1. The germline gives CDR1 SGHNT, CDR2 YYREEE (reference sequence). The CDR3 covers 15 residues. Losses at the gene ends were 4 bases for V and 0 bases for J; bases not matched to a gene: 6.

The chain joins TRBV6-5 to TRBJ1-1; the D is unclear. V was shortened by 6 bases and J by 7 bases, with 9 bases between the two germline ends. The CDR3 extends over 11 amino acids. Germline CDR1 reads MNHEY; CDR2 reads SVGAGI. Here the CDR3 reads CASSTGSEAFF. The CDR3 DNA follows: TGTGCCAGCAGCACGGGAAGTGAAGCTTTCTTT.

The J gene is TRBJ2-1, the V gene TRBV28; TRBD1 matches at 9 bases. Looked up from germline, CDR1 is MDHEN and CDR2 is SYDVKM. This CDR3 region has 14 residues. V was pared by 2 bases and J by 4 bases, with 0 bases of the junction left unmatched. CDR3 sequence: CASSLGTGYNEQFF. CDR3 nucleotides: TGTGCCAGCAGTTTAGGGACAGGGTACAATGAGCAGTTCTTC.

A note on this clone: Within the sample, other DNA sequences also encode this same CDR3. The chain uses TRBV27 and TRBJ2-7; a weak D match, TRBD1 (6 bases). V was trimmed by 4 bases and J by 2 bases, leaving 9 bases between them. Germline CDR1 and CDR2: MNHEY and SMNVEV (reference sequence). The CDR3 covers 13 residues. DNA of the CDR3: TGTGCCAGCAGTTCGGGGACAACCTACGAGCAGTACTTC. It is translated as CASSSGTTYEQYF.

This clone was detected only once. The CDR3 sequence: CATSRPAGGHEQYF. The CDR3 nucleotides are TGTGCCACCAGCAGGCCGGCGGGCGGGCACGAGCAGTACTTC. The chain is built from TRBV15 and TRBJ2-7; the D gene is possibly TRBD2 (5 bases). Germline V gene lookup returns CDR1 LNHNV and CDR2 YYDKDF (reference sequence). The CDR3 runs 14 residues. Between the trimmed V and J ends, which lost 3 bases and 5 bases, there was a span of 14 bases.

The J gene is TRBJ1-2, the V gene TRBV28; D gene uncertain. Germline CDR1 is MDHEN and CDR2 is SYDVKM. The CDR3 length is 14 residues. Trimming took off 4 bases at V and 4 bases at J, with 13 bases between the two ends. CDR3: CASSYSSLPYGYTF. The CDR3 coding sequence is TGTGCCAGCAGTTACTCATCATTGCCCTATGGCTACACCTTC.

The J gene is TRBJ2-1, the V gene TRBV6-5; maybe TRBD2 (6 bases). This CDR3 is built from 16 residues. From germline, CDR1 is MNHEY and CDR2 SVGAGI. Deletions cut 0 bases from V and 0 bases from J, with 9 bases between. The CDR3 nucleotides read TGTGCCAGCAGTTACTCGGGGAGGAGCTCCTACAATGAGCAGTTCTTC. This encodes CASSYSGRSSYNEQFF.

Turning to this clone: An end of the junction differs from the germline gene, which may be a read error. The chain joins TRBV5-4 to TRBJ1-2; D perhaps matches TRBD1 (6 bases). The CDR3 consists of 15 residues. CDR1 SGHNT and CDR2 YYREEE come from the germline V gene (reference sequence). The CDR3 bases are TGTGCCGGCAGTCTAGGACAGTCCCCGAACTATGGCTACACCTTC. This sequence encodes CAGSLGQSPNYGYTF.

The chain couples TRBV9 to TRBJ2-2, with 8 positions matching TRBD1. CDR3 length: 15 residues. V gave up 4 bases and J gave up 4 bases; unmatched junction bases: 6. The germline V gene encodes CDR1 SGDLS and CDR2 YYNGEE. The CDR3 DNA reads TGTGCCAGCAGCTCCGGACAGGGAGGCACCGGGGAGCTGTTTTTT. Protein sequence: CASSSGQGGTGELFF.

The chain uses TRBV27 and TRBJ2-7; possibly TRBD1 for D (6 bases). The V and J ends lost 2 bases and 2 bases respectively, with 10 bases between them. The CDR3 loop spans 14 amino acids. Germline CDR1 and CDR2: MNHEY and SMNVEV (reference sequence). CDR3 nucleotide sequence: TGTGCCAGCAGTTTAGGGACATCGACCTACGAGCAGTACTTC. Translating it yields CASSLGTSTYEQYF.

DNA for the CDR3: TGCGCCAGCAGCTTGGTTACAACAGGGGTTAATTCACCCCTCCACTTT. It translates to CASSLVTTGVNSPLHF. The V call is TRBV5-1, the J call TRBJ1-6, with 7 bases that match TRBD1. This CDR3 has 16 amino acids. Germline V gene data show CDR1 as SGHRS and CDR2 as YFSETQ. V shed 0 bases, J shed 6 bases, and the junction held 6 bases outside the gene matches.

The CDR3 region is CASSFYLRDTSYEQYF. The DNA for the CDR3 is TGCGCCAGCAGCTTCTACCTACGGGACACCTCCTACGAGCAGTACTTC. J is TRBJ2-7 and V is TRBV5-1; D is perhaps TRBD1 (6 bases). With 2 bases removed from V and 0 bases from J, the gap between germline ends came to 15 bases. Germline V gene data show CDR1 as SGHRS and CDR2 as YFSETQ. The CDR3 runs to 16 residues.

This clone was counted between two and nine times. The gene calls are TRBV19 and TRBJ1-1, with 8 positions matching TRBD1. This CDR3 contains 13 residues. Trimming took 9 bases from V and 1 from J; bases not matched to a gene: 4. Germline CDR1 is LNHDA and CDR2 is SQIVND (reference sequence). Here the CDR3 DNA reads TGTGCCAGCGACAGGGGACCGAACACTGAAGCTTTCTTT. The encoded protein is CASDRGPNTEAFF. Based on the CDR3 plus reference TRBV19 and TRBJ1-1, the full variable domain is DGGITQSPKYLFRKEGQNVTLSCEQNLNHDAMYWYRQDPGQGLRLIYYSQIVNDFQKGDIAEGYSVSREKKESFPLTVTSAQKNPTAFYLCASDRGPNTEAFFGQGTRLTVV.

The chain recombines TRBV29-1 with TRBJ1-1; 10 positions agree with TRBD1. This CDR3 has 11 residues. Germline V gives CDR1 SQVTM, CDR2 ANQGSEA. V gave up 3 bases and J gave up 9 bases; unmatched junction bases: 1. The CDR3 nucleotides read TGCAGCGTTGAGGACAGGGGGAAAGCTTTCTTT. It is translated as CSVEDRGKAFF.

This chain connects TRBV18 to TRBJ1-5; D is possibly TRBD1 (6 bases). The CDR3 length is 15 residues. The V gene lost 1 base and the J gene lost 9 bases, with 16 bases spanning the gap. Looked up from germline, CDR1 is KGHSH and CDR2 is LQKENI. DNA for the CDR3: TGTGCCAGCTCACCACAAGGACAGCCGGGCGGGCCCCAGCATTTT. Translation: CASSPQGQPGGPQHF.

The genes are TRBV30 and TRBJ1-5; D might be TRBD1 (5 bases). This CDR3 comprises 13 residues. V was clipped by 1 base and J by 7 bases, with 11 bases between them. CDR1 and CDR2 (germline): GTSNPN, SVGIG (reference sequence). The CDR3 DNA sequence: TGTGCCTGGAGTGATCTGGGGGGGCAGCCCCAGCATTTT. This encodes CAWSDLGGQPQHF. The variable domain in full, completed from reference TRBV30 and TRBJ1-5, reads SQTIHQWPATLVQPVGSPLSLECTVEGTSNPNLYWYRQAAGRGLQLLFYSVGIGQISSEVPQNLSASRPQDRQFILSSKKLLLSDSGFYLCAWSDLGGQPQHFGDGTRLSIL.

This chain uses TRBV6-6 with TRBJ2-1, with TRBD2 matching over 16 bases. Germline loops: CDR1 MNHNY, CDR2 SVGAGI (reference sequence). The CDR3 has 15 amino acids. V dropped 6 bases and J dropped 5; count of bases not matched to a gene: 1. The CDR3 here is CASRGLAGGNNEQFF. The CDR3 bases are TGTGCCAGCAGGGGACTAGCGGGAGGGAACAATGAGCAGTTCTTC.

This chain uses TRBV30 with TRBJ2-5; 11 nucleotides align to TRBD2. From germline, CDR1 is GTSNPN and CDR2 SVGIG (reference sequence). The CDR3 totals 16 residues. The ends lost 1 base at V and 5 bases at J; junction bases unmatched: 9. This chain's CDR3 is CAWSGTSGQEGETQYF. CDR3 coding DNA: TGTGCCTGGAGTGGGACTAGCGGGCAGGAGGGGGAGACCCAGTACTTC. The complete variable domain, with remaining parts taken from reference TRBV30 and TRBJ2-5, reads SQTIHQWPATLVQPVGSPLSLECTVEGTSNPNLYWYRQAAGRGLQLLFYSVGIGQISSEVPQNLSASRPQDRQFILSSKKLLLSDSGFYLCAWSGTSGQEGETQYFGPGTRLLVL.

The V and J genes are TRBV5-4 and TRBJ2-1, with a tentative D call TRBD1 (5 bases). The CDR3 runs 15 residues. Trimming shortened V by 4 bases and J by 4 bases, and 15 bases separated the two germline ends. The germline V gene encodes CDR1 SGHNT and CDR2 YYREEE (reference sequence). The CDR3 is CASSGTGVLYNEQFF. The CDR3 bases are TGTGCCAGCAGCGGAACAGGCGTACTTTACAATGAGCAGTTCTTC. The whole variable domain, remainder taken from reference TRBV5-4 and TRBJ2-1, is ETGVTQSPTHLIKTRGQQVTLRCSSQSGHNTVSWYQQALGQGPQFIFQYYREEENGRGNFPPRFSGLQFPNYSSELNVNALELDDSALYLCASSGTGVLYNEQFFGPGTRLTVL.

This clone is deemed medium-sized. One junction end does not reproduce the germline sequence, and a read error may be involved. The rearrangement links TRBV11-2 to TRBJ2-2, with a tentative D call TRBD1 (6 bases). Germline-derived CDR1 and CDR2 are SGHAT and FQNNGV. The CDR3 length is 14 residues. Here the CDR3 DNA reads TGTGCCAGCACCTTACAGGGTTATACCGGGGAGCTGTTTTTT. It is translated as CASTLQGYTGELFF. Variable domain in full (rest from reference TRBV11-2 and TRBJ2-2): EAGVAQSPRYKIIEKRQSVAFWCNPISGHATLYWYQQILGQGPKLLIQFQNNGVVDDSQLPKDRFSAERLKGVDSTLKIQPAKLEDSAVYLCASTLQGYTGELFFGEGSRLTVL.

This chain links TRBV19 with TRBJ2-5; 9 bases are a match to TRBD1. The J call may not be correct, given that the DNA end is closer to TRBJ2-7. Per germline, CDR1 LNHDA and CDR2 SQIVND (reference sequence). The CDR3 spans 15 residues. The CDR3 is CASSISGTGTYEQYF. Here the CDR3 DNA reads TGTGCCAGTAGTATATCCGGGACAGGGACCTACGAGCAGTACTTC.

This chain uses TRBV20-1 with TRBJ2-5; TRBD1 is a possible D gene (5 bases). Germline values: CDR1 DFQATT, CDR2 SNEGSKA (reference sequence). The length of the CDR3 is 11 residues. CDR3 coding DNA: TGCAGCCGACAGAGCCAAGAGACCCAGTACTTC. Translation: CSRQSQETQYF.